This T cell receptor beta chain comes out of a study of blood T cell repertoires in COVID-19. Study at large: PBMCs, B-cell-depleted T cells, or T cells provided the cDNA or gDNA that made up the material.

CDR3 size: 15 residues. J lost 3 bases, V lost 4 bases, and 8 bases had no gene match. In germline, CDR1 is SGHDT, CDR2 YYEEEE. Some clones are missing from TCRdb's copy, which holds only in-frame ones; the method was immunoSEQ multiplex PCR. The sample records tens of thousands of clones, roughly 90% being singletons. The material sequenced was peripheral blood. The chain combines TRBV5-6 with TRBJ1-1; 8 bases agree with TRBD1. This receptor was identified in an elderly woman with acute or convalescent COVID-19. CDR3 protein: CASSRQGPLDTEAFF. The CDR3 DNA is TGTGCCAGCAGCCGACAGGGGCCCTTGGACACTGAAGCTTTCTTT.